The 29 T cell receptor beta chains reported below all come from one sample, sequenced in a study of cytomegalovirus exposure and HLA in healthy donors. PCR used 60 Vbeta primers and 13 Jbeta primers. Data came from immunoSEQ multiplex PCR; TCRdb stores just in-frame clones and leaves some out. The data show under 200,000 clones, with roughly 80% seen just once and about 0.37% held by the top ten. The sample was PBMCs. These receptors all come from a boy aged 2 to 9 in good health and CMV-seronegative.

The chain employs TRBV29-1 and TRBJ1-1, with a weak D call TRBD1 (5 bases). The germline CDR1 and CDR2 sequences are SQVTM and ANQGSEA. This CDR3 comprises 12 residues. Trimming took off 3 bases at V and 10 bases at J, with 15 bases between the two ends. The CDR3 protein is CSVEPPRVGAFF. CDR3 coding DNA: TGCAGCGTTGAGCCACCCAGGGTTGGAGCTTTCTTT.

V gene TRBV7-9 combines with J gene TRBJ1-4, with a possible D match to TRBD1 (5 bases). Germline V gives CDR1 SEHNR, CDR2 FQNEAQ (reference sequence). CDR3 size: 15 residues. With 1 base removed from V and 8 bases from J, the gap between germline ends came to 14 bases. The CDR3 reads CASSLGGLLEEKLFF. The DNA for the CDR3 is TGTGCCAGCAGCTTAGGGGGCTTGCTAGAGGAAAAACTGTTTTTT.

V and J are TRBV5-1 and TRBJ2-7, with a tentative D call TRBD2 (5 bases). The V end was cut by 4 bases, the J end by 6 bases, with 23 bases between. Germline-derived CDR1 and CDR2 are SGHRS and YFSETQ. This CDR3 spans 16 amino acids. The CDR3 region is CASSPGSVGVHVEQYF. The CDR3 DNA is TGCGCCAGCAGCCCGGGGTCGGTTGGGGTACACGTCGAGCAGTACTTC.

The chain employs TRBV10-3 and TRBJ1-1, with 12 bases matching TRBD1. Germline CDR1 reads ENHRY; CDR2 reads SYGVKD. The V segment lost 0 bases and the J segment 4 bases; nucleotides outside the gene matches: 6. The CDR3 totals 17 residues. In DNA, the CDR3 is TGTGCCATCAGTGAGTCAGGGACAGGGGGCGGGGGCACTGAAGCTTTCTTT. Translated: CAISESGTGGGGTEAFF.

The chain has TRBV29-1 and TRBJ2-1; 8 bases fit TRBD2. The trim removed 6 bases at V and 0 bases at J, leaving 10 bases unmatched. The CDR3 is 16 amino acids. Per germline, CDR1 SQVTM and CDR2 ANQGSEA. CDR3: CSVLLPAGGSYNEQFF. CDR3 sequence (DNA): TGCAGCGTATTACTCCCGGCGGGAGGCTCCTACAATGAGCAGTTCTTC.

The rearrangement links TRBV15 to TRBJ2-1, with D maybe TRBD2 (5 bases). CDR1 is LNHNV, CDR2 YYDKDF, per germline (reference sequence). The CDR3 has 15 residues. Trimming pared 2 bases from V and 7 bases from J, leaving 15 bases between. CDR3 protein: CATSRLGLGVNEQFF. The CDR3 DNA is TGTGCCACCAGCAGATTAGGGCTGGGAGTGAATGAGCAGTTCTTC.

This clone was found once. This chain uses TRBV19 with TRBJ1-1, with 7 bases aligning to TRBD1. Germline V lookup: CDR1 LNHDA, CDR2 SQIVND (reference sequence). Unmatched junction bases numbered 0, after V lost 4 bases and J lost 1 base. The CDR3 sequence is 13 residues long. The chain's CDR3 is CASSRQGNTEAFF. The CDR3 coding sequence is TGTGCCAGTAGTAGACAGGGGAACACTGAAGCTTTCTTT.

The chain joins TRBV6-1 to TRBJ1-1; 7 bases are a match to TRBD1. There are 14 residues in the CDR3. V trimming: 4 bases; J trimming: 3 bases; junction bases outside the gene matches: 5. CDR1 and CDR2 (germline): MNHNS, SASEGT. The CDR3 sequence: CASSVDRADTEAFF. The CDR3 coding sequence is TGTGCCAGCAGTGTTGACAGGGCTGACACTGAAGCTTTCTTT.

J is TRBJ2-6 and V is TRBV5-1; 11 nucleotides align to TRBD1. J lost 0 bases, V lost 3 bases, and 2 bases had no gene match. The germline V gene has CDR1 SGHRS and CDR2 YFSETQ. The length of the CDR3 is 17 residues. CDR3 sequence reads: CASSSGTGGSGANVLTF. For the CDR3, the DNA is TGCGCCAGCAGCTCCGGGACAGGGGGCTCTGGGGCCAACGTCCTGACTTTC.

The CDR3 DNA is TGTGCCAGCAGCTTAGCCAGGGGAATCCACAATGAGCAGTTCTTC. Its translation: CASSLARGIHNEQFF. V and J are TRBV7-9 and TRBJ2-1; D perhaps matches TRBD1 (6 bases). Germline V gives CDR1 SEHNR, CDR2 FQNEAQ (reference sequence). This CDR3 has 15 amino acids. The germline V and J ends were trimmed by 0 bases and 5 bases, with 11 bases remaining between them.

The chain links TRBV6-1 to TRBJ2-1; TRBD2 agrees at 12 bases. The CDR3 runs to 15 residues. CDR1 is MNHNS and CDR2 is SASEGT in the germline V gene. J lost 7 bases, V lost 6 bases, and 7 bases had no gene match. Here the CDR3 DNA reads TGTGCCAGCAGGACTGGACTAGCGGGAACAAATGAGCAGTTCTTC. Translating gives CASRTGLAGTNEQFF.

The CDR3 DNA reads TGTGCCAGCAGCGTAGACATCTCAGGAGATACGCAGTATTTT. As protein: CASSVDISGDTQYF. The chain combines TRBV9 with TRBJ2-3; D gene ambiguous. V lost 0 bases to trimming and J lost 5 bases, with 10 bases between them. Looked up from germline, CDR1 is SGDLS and CDR2 is YYNGEE. The CDR3 is 14 residues long.

The CDR3 DNA is TGTGCCTGGAACGCGGGACAGGAGGGCACTGAAGCTTTCTTT. Its protein product is CAWNAGQEGTEAFF. The chain combines TRBV30 with TRBJ1-1; 8 nucleotides line up with TRBD1. The CDR3 has 14 amino acids. Germline V gene lookup returns CDR1 GTSNPN and CDR2 SVGIG (reference sequence). V dropped 4 bases and J dropped 4; count of bases not matched to a gene: 8. The full variable domain, rest sourced from reference TRBV30 and TRBJ1-1, is SQTIHQWPATLVQPVGSPLSLECTVEGTSNPNLYWYRQAAGRGLQLLFYSVGIGQISSEVPQNLSASRPQDRQFILSSKKLLLSDSGFYLCAWNAGQEGTEAFFGQGTRLTVV.

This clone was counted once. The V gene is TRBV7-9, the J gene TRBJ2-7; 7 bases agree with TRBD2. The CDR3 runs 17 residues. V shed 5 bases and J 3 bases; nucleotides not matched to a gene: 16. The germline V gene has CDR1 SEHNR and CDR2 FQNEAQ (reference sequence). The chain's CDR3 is CASSPSIQGRGVYEQYF. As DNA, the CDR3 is TGTGCCAGCAGCCCTTCAATTCAAGGTCGGGGGGTCTACGAGCAGTACTTC. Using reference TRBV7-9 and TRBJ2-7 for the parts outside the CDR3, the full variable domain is DTGVSQNPRHKITKRGQNVTFRCDPISEHNRLYWYRQTLGQGPEFLTYFQNEAQLEKSRLLSDRFSAERPKGSFSTLEIQRTEQGDSAMYLCASSPSIQGRGVYEQYFGPGTRLTVT.

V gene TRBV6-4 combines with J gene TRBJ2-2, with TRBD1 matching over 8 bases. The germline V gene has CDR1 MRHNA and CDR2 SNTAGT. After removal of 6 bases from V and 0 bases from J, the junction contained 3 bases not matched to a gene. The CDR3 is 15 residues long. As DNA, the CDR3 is TGTGCCAGCAGCAGGACAGGGACGAACACCGGGGAGCTGTTTTTT. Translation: CASSRTGTNTGELFF.

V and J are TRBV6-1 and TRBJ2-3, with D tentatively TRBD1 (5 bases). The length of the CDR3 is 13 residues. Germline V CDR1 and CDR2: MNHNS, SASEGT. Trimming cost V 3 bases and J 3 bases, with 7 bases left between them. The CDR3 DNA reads TGTGCCAGCAGTGACCAGGGAACAGATACGCAGTATTTT. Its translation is CASSDQGTDTQYF.

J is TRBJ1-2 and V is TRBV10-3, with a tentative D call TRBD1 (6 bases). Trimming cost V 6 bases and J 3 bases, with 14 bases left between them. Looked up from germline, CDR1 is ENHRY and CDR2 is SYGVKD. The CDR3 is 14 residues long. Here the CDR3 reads CAISTTGSDYGYTF. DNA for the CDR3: TGTGCCATCAGCACTACAGGGAGCGACTATGGCTACACCTTC.

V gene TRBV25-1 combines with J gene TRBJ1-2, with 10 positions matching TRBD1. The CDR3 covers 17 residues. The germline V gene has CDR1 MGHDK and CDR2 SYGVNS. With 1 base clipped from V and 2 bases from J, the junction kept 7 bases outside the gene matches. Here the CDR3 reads CASSEFGTGASNYGYTF. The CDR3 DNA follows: TGTGCCAGCAGTGAATTTGGGACAGGGGCGTCAAACTATGGCTACACCTTC.

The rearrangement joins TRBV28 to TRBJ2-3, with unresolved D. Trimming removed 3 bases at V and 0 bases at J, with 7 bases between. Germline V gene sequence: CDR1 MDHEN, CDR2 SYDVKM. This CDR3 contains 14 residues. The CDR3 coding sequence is TGTGCCAGCAGTTTGGTCCAGAGCACAGATACGCAGTATTTT. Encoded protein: CASSLVQSTDTQYF.

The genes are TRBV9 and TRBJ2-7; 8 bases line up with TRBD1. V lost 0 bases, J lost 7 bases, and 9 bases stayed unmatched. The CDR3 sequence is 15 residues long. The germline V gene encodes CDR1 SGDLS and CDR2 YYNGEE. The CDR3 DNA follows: TGTGCCAGCAGCGTAGCCAACCAGGGGGCCGGAGAGCAGTACTTC. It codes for CASSVANQGAGEQYF.

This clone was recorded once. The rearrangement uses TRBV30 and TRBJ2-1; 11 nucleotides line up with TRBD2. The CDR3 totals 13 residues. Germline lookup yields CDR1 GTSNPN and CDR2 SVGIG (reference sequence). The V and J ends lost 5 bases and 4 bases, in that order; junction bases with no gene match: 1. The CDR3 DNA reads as TGTGCCTGGGGGACTAGCGGTTACAATGAGCAGTTCTTC. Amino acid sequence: CAWGTSGYNEQFF.

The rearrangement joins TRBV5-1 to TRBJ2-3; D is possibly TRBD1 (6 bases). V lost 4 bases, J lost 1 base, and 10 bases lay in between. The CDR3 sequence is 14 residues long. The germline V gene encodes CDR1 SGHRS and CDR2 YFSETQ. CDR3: CASSLWGRTDTQYF. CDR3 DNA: TGCGCCAGCAGCCTTTGGGGGCGCACAGATACGCAGTATTTT.

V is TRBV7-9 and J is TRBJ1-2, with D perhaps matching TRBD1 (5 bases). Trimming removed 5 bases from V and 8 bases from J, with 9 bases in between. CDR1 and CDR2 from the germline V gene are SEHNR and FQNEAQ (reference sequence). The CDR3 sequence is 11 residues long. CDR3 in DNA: TGTGCCAGCAGCCCCGCAGGGGGCTACACCTTC. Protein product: CASSPAGGYTF.

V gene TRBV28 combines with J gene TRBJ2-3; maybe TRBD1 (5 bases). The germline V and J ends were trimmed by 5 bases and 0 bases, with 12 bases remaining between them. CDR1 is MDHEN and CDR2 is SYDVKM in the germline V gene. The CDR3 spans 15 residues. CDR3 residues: CASSLRQRSTDTQYF. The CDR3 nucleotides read TGTGCCAGCAGTCTCCGACAGCGTAGCACAGATACGCAGTATTTT.

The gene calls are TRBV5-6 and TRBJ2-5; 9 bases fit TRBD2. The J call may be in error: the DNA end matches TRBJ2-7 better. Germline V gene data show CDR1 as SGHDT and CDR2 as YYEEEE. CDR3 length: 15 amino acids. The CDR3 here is CASRISGSSGYEQYF. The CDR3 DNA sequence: TGTGCCAGCAGAATTAGCGGGAGCTCTGGTTACGAGCAGTACTTC.

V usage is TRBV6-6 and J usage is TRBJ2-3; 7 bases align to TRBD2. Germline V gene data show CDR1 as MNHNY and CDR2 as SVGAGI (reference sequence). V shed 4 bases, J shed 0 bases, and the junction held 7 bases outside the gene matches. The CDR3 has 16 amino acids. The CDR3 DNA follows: TGTGCCAGCAGTTGGGCGGGCGGGAGTAGCACAGATACGCAGTATTTT. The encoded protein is CASSWAGGSSTDTQYF.

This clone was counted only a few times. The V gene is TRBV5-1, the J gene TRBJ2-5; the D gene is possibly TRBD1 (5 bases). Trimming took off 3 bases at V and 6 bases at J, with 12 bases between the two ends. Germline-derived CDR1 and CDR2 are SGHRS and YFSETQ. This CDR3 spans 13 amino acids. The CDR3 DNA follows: TGCGCCAGCAGCTCCGACAGTGTTAAGACCCAGTACTTC. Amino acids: CASSSDSVKTQYF.

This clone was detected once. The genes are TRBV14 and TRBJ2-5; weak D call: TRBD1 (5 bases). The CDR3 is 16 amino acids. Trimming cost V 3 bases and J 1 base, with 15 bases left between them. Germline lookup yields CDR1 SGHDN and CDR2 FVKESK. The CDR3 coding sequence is TGTGCCAGCAGCCAGAGGAAGGGGTCTCTCCAAGAGACCCAGTACTTC. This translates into CASSQRKGSLQETQYF.

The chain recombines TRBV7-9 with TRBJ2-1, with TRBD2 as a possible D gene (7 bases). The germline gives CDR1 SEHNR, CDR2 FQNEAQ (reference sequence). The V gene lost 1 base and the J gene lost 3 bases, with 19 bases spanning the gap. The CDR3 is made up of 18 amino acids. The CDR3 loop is CASSLVGGRREFYNEQFF. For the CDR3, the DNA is TGTGCCAGCAGCTTAGTAGGGGGGAGGCGGGAGTTCTACAATGAGCAGTTCTTC.